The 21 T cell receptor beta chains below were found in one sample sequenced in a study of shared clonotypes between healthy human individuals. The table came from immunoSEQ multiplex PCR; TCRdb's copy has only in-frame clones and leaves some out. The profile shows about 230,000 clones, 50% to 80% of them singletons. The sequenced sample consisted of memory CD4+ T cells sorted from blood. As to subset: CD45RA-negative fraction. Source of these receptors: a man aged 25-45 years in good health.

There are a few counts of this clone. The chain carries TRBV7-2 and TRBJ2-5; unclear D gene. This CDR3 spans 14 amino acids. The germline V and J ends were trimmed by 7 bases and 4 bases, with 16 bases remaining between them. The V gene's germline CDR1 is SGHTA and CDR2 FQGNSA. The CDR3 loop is CASTRSPGLETQYF. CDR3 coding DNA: TGTGCCAGCACCCGATCCCCCGGGCTAGAGACCCAGTACTTC.

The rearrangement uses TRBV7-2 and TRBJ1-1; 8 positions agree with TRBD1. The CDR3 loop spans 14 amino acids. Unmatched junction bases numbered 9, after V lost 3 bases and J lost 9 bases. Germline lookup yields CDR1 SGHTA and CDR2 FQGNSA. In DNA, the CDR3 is TGTGCCAGCAGCTTGAGCCCCGGACAGGGAAAAGCTTTCTTT. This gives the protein CASSLSPGQGKAFF.

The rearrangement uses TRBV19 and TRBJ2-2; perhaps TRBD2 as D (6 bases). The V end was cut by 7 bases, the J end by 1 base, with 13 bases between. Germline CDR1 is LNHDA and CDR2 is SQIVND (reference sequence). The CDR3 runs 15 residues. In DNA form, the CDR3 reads TGTGCCAGTATCCCGGGGACTCAGAACACCGGGGAGCTGTTTTTT. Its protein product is CASIPGTQNTGELFF.

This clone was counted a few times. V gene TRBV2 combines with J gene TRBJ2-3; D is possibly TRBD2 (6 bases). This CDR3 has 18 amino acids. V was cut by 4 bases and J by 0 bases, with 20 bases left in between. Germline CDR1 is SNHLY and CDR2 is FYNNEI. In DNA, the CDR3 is TGTGCCAGCAGTGGCTCAGAAGGAGGGTGGGCTAGCACAGATACGCAGTATTTT. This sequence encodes CASSGSEGGWASTDTQYF. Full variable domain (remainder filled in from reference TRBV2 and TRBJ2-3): EPEVTQTPSHQVTQMGQEVILRCVPISNHLYFYWYRQILGQKVEFLVSFYNNEISEKSEIFDDQFSVERPDGSNFTLKIRSTKLEDSAMYFCASSGSEGGWASTDTQYFGPGTRLTVL.

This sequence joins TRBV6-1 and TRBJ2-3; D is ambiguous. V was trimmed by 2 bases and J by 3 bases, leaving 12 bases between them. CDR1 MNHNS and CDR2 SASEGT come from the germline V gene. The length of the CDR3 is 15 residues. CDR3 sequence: CASSELGQRTDTQYF. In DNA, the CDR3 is TGTGCCAGCAGTGAATTGGGCCAACGGACAGATACGCAGTATTTT.

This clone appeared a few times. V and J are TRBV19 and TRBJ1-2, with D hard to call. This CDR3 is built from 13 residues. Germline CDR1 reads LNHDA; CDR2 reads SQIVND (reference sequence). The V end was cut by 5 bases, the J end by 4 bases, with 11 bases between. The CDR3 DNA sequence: TGTGCCAGTAGTTCTGAACGGGTCTATGGCTACACCTTC. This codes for CASSSERVYGYTF.

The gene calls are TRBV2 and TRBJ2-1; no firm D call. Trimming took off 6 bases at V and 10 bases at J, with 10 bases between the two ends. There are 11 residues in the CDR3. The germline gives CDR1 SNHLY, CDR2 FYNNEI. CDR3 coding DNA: TGTGCCAGCAGCTCGGGTACCGAGCAGTTCTTC. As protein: CASSSGTEQFF.

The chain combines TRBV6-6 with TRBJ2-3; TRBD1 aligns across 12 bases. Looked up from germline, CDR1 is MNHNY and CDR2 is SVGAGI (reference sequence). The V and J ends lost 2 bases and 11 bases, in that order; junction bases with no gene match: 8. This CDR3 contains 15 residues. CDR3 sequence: CASSYPGQGAIGQYF. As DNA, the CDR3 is TGTGCCAGCAGTTACCCGGGACAGGGGGCGATAGGGCAGTATTTT.

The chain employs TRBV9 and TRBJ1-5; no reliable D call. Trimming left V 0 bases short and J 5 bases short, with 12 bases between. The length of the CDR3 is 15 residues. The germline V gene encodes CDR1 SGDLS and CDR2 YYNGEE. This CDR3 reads CASSVDPTSHQPQHF. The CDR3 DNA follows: TGTGCCAGCAGCGTAGACCCCACCAGTCATCAGCCCCAGCATTTT. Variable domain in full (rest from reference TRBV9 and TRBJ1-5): DSGVTQTPKHLITATGQRVTLRCSPRSGDLSVYWYQQSLDQGLQFLIQYYNGEERAKGNILERFSAQQFPDLHSELNLSSLELGDSALYFCASSVDPTSHQPQHFGDGTRLSIL.

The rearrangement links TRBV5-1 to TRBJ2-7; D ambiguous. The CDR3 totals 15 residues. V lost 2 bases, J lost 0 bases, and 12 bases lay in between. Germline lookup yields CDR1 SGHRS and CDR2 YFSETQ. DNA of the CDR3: TGCGCCAGCAGCTTAGGGATTCAAGTCTCCTACGAGCAGTACTTC. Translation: CASSLGIQVSYEQYF.

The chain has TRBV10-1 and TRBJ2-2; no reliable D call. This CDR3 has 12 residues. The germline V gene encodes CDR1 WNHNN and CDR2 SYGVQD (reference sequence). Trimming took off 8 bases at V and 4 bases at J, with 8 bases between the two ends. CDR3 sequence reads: CASRAPTGELFF. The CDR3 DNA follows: TGCGCCAGCCGCGCTCCCACCGGGGAGCTGTTTTTT.

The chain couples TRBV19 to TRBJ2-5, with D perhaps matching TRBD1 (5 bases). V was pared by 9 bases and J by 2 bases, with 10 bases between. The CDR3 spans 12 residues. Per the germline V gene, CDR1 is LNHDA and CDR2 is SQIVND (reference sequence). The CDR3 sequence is CASGHPQETQYF. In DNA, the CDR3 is TGTGCCAGCGGACACCCTCAAGAGACCCAGTACTTC.

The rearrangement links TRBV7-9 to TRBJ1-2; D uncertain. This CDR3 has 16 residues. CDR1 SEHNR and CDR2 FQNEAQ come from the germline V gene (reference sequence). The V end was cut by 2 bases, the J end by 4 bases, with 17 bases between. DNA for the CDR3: TGTGCCAGCAGCTTAAGCGGCAGTACGCTATCCTATGGCTACACCTTC. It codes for CASSLSGSTLSYGYTF.

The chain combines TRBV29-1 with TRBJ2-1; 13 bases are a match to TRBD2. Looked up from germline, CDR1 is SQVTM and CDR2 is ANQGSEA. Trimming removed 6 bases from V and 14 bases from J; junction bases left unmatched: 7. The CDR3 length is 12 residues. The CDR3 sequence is CSVLGTSGVKFF. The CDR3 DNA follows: TGCAGCGTCCTAGGGACTAGCGGGGTTAAGTTCTTC.

The CDR3 region is CASRPSIAGGPNEQFF. The CDR3 nucleotides are TGTGCCAGCAGACCATCCATAGCGGGAGGGCCTAATGAGCAGTTCTTC. J is TRBJ2-1 and V is TRBV5-4; 11 bases align to TRBD2. Germline loops: CDR1 SGHNT, CDR2 YYREEE (reference sequence). Unmatched junction bases numbered 11, after V lost 5 bases and J lost 7 bases. The CDR3 covers 16 residues.

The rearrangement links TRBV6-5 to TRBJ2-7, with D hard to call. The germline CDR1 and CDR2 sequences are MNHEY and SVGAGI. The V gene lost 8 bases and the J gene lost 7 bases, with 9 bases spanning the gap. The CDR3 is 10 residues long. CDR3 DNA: TGTGCCAGCCGCCTGGGTGAGCAGTACTTC. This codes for CASRLGEQYF.

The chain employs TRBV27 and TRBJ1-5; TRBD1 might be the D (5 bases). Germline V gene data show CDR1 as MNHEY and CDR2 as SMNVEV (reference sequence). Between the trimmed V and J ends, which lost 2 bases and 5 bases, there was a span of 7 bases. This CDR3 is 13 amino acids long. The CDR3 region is CASSLRGDQPQHF. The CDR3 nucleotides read TGTGCCAGCAGTTTACGGGGGGATCAGCCCCAGCATTTT.

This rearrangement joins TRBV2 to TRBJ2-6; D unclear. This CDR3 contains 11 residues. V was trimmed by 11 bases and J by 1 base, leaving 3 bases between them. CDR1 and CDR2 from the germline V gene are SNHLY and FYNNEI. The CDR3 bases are TGTGCCGGGTCTGGGGCCAACGTCCTGACTTTC. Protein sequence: CAGSGANVLTF.

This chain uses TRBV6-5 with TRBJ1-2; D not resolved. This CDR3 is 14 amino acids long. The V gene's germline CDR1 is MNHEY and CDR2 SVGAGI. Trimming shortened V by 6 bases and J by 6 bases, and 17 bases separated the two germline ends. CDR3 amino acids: CASSSRAQIDGYTF. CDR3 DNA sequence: TGTGCCAGCAGCTCCCGTGCCCAGATCGATGGCTACACCTTC.

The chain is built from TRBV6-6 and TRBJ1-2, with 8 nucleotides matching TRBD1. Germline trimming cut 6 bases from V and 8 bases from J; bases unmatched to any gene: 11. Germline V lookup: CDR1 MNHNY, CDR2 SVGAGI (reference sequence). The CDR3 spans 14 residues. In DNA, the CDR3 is TGTGCCAGCAGGGACAGGGACGGGGGTTGGGGCTACACCTTC. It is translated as CASRDRDGGWGYTF.

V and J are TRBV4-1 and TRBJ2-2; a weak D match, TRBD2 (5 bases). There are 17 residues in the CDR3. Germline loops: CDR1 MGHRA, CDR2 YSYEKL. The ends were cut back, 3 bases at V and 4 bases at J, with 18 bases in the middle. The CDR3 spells CASSQRAARVSTGELFF. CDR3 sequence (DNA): TGCGCCAGCAGCCAGCGGGCAGCGCGTGTTAGCACCGGGGAGCTGTTTTTT.